A single sample is the source of the 5 T cell receptor beta chains below, sequenced in a study of early T cells in non-severe SARS-CoV-2 infection. TCRdb re-called the 5' RACE reads with MiXCR, one entry per CDR3 protein. The data hold about 39,000 distinct CDR3 sequences, with around 5.8% observed a single time. This sample comprised whole blood, obtained at baseline. Receptor source: an adult who was a healthcare worker with PCR-confirmed SARS-CoV-2 infection or an uninfected control (not recorded which).

This clonotype has a count of ten or more. This chain connects TRBV5-8 to TRBJ2-3; possibly TRBD1 for D (6 bases). Germline CDR1 reads SGHTS; CDR2 reads YDEGEE. V was clipped by 2 bases and J by 4 bases, with 17 bases between them. The CDR3 length is 16 residues. This CDR3 is CASSFQIHTGPDTQYF. The CDR3 coding sequence is TGTGCCAGCAGCTTTCAAATTCACACAGGGCCAGATACGCAGTATTTT.

This clonotype was detected ten times or more. The chain combines TRBV20-1 with TRBJ2-3, with D hard to call. The CDR3 sequence is 11 residues long. V lost 6 bases and J lost 6, with 10 bases in between. The germline V gene has CDR1 DFQATT and CDR2 SNEGSKA (reference sequence). CDR3 region: CSALRVDTQYF. In DNA, the CDR3 is TGCAGTGCCCTACGCGTGGATACGCAGTATTTT.

The rearrangement uses TRBV13 and TRBJ2-7; 8 bases align to TRBD1. Germline CDR1 and CDR2: PRHDT and FYEKMQ (reference sequence). CDR3 size: 14 residues. Trimming removed 3 bases from V and 5 bases from J; junction bases left unmatched: 6. As DNA, the CDR3 is TGTGCCAGCAGCTTCAAGCCACAGGGGGACGAGCAGTACTTC. Amino acids: CASSFKPQGDEQYF.

This clonotype was observed many times. The V gene is TRBV5-1, the J gene TRBJ2-3; the D gene is possibly TRBD2 (6 bases). This CDR3 region has 12 residues. The V end lost 1 base, the J end lost 14 bases, and 14 bases lay between the germline ends. Germline assignment: CDR1 SGHRS and CDR2 YFSETQ. The CDR3 sequence is CASSLSGTHAYF. CDR3 nucleotide sequence: TGCGCCAGCAGCTTGTCCGGGACTCATGCGTATTTT.

This clonotype came up many times. The chain employs TRBV20-1 and TRBJ2-1, with D hard to call. Germline CDR1 reads DFQATT; CDR2 reads SNEGSKA (reference sequence). The V end was cut by 5 bases, the J end by 9 bases, with 11 bases between. This CDR3 is 11 amino acids long. In nucleotides, the CDR3 is TGCAGTGCTTCCGCCTTTACTGAGCAGTTCTTC. As protein: CSASAFTEQFF.